These 18 T cell receptor beta chains came from one sample sequenced in a study of a mutant IDH1 vaccine in newly diagnosed glioma. Noted time point: week 5, during vaccination. The vaccine gave 300 ug of a 20-mer mutant IDH1 peptide subcutaneously per dose. These receptors' antigens are unknown. Profiling relied on immunoSEQ multiplex PCR, and the TCRdb table lists in-frame clones only, not all of them. The table shows 40,000 to 55,000 clones, with 78% occurring only once. The sample here was PBMCs, taken from a glioma patient whose treatment included an IDH1 peptide vaccine. The source of these receptors is a man aged 45-65 years with glioma.

This clone was recorded once. This chain uses TRBV6-5 with TRBJ2-7; D remains unclear. CDR3 length equals 11 residues. Germline V gives CDR1 MNHEY, CDR2 SVGAGI. Trimming left V 2 bases short and J 5 bases short, with 4 bases between. The CDR3 DNA follows: TGTGCCAGCAGTTACGGGGACGAGCAGTACTTC. Translating gives CASSYGDEQYF.

The chain uses TRBV18 and TRBJ1-1; TRBD1 matches at 9 bases. Germline CDR1 reads KGHSH; CDR2 reads LQKENI. V gave up 6 bases and J gave up 5 bases; unmatched junction bases: 10. The CDR3 consists of 15 residues. The chain's CDR3 is CASSPPGQGRTEAFF. The CDR3 nucleotides read TGTGCCAGCTCCCCTCCGGGACAGGGAAGAACTGAAGCTTTCTTT.

The chain joins TRBV4-3 to TRBJ2-1, with 7 bases that match TRBD2. After removal of 4 bases from V and 6 bases from J, the junction contained 9 bases not matched to a gene. The length of the CDR3 is 15 residues. Germline loops: CDR1 LGHNA, CDR2 YSLEER. The DNA for the CDR3 is TGCGCCAGCAGCCGGCGGAGCGGGGCCGGCAATGAGCAGTTCTTC. Encoded protein: CASSRRSGAGNEQFF.

The gene calls are TRBV11-2 and TRBJ2-2, with TRBD1 matching over 10 bases. This CDR3 region has 15 residues. Unmatched junction bases numbered 5, after V lost 5 bases and J lost 5 bases. Germline CDR1 and CDR2: SGHAT and FQNNGV. The CDR3 sequence is CASSTTGGWTGELFF. CDR3 sequence (DNA): TGTGCCAGCAGCACGACAGGGGGCTGGACCGGGGAGCTGTTTTTT. The full variable domain, completed using reference TRBV11-2 and TRBJ2-2, is EAGVAQSPRYKIIEKRQSVAFWCNPISGHATLYWYQQILGQGPKLLIQFQNNGVVDDSQLPKDRFSAERLKGVDSTLKIQPAKLEDSAVYLCASSTTGGWTGELFFGEGSRLTVL.

The rearrangement uses TRBV2 and TRBJ1-6; D not certain. V was shortened by 3 bases and J by 4 bases, with 7 bases between the two germline ends. Germline values: CDR1 SNHLY, CDR2 FYNNEI. The CDR3 is 14 residues long. CDR3: CASSDRAYNSPLHF. The CDR3 DNA sequence: TGTGCCAGCAGTGACCGGGCTTATAATTCACCCCTCCACTTT.

The V and J genes are TRBV6-4 and TRBJ2-3; D assignment may be TRBD1 or TRBD2 (5 bases each). Trimming removed 8 bases at V and 5 bases at J, with 20 bases between. This CDR3 contains 15 residues. In germline, CDR1 is MRHNA, CDR2 SNTAGT. The CDR3 nucleotides are TGTGCCAGCCGTTTATCGGGACGCCTTGGAGATACGCAGTATTTT. Translation gives CASRLSGRLGDTQYF.

This sequence joins TRBV27 and TRBJ1-1; TRBD1 agrees at 8 bases. The CDR3 spans 13 residues. V gave up 5 bases and J gave up 8 bases; unmatched junction bases: 7. The germline gives CDR1 MNHEY, CDR2 SMNVEV (reference sequence). The CDR3 loop is CASSPGGAREAFF. CDR3 nucleotides: TGTGCCAGCAGTCCAGGGGGCGCGAGGGAAGCTTTCTTT.

J is TRBJ1-2 and V is TRBV10-3; D perhaps matches TRBD1 (5 bases). V lost 1 base and J 3 bases, leaving 12 bases between the germline ends. This CDR3 has 15 residues. The germline V gene encodes CDR1 ENHRY and CDR2 SYGVKD. The CDR3 reads CAISELGDGDYGYTF. Written as DNA, the CDR3 is TGTGCCATCAGTGAGTTGGGGGACGGCGACTATGGCTACACCTTC.

The chain links TRBV5-5 to TRBJ1-4; maybe TRBD1 (5 bases). The germline CDR1 and CDR2 sequences are SGHKS and YYEKEE (reference sequence). The CDR3 has 13 residues. V was trimmed by 7 bases and J by 3 bases, leaving 10 bases between them. This CDR3 reads CASRDGPNEKLFF. The CDR3 DNA follows: TGTGCCAGCCGGGACGGCCCTAATGAAAAACTGTTTTTT.

The genes are TRBV5-6 and TRBJ1-5; TRBD1 might be the D (5 bases). Per the germline V gene, CDR1 is SGHDT and CDR2 is YYEEEE. This CDR3 spans 13 amino acids. Trimming pared 1 base from V and 7 bases from J, leaving 9 bases between. The CDR3 nucleotides are TGTGCCAGCAGCTTGAGGGAGGGGCAGCCCCAGCATTTT. Amino acids: CASSLREGQPQHF. The full variable domain, rest sourced from reference TRBV5-6 and TRBJ1-5, is DAGVTQSPTHLIKTRGQQVTLRCSPKSGHDTVSWYQQALGQGPQFIFQYYEEEERQRGNFPDRFSGHQFPNYSSELNVNALLLGDSALYLCASSLREGQPQHFGDGTRLSIL.

By proportion, this clone is medium-sized. The V gene is TRBV18, the J gene TRBJ1-1; 7 bases are shared with TRBD1. The CDR3 consists of 14 residues. CDR1 is KGHSH and CDR2 is LQKENI in the germline V gene. V lost 3 bases to trimming and J lost 1 base; unmatched junction nucleotides: 2. The CDR3 loop reads CASSPTGRNTEAFF. The CDR3 DNA sequence: TGTGCCAGCTCACCGACAGGGAGGAACACTGAAGCTTTCTTT.

The rearrangement joins TRBV19 to TRBJ1-1; perhaps TRBD1 as D (5 bases). V lost 3 bases to trimming and J lost 3 bases, with 14 bases between them. In germline, CDR1 is LNHDA, CDR2 SQIVND (reference sequence). CDR3 length: 15 amino acids. The chain's CDR3 is CASSIILGVDTEAFF. The CDR3 nucleotides read TGTGCCAGTAGTATTATTTTAGGGGTGGACACTGAAGCTTTCTTT. The whole variable domain, remainder taken from reference TRBV19 and TRBJ1-1, is DGGITQSPKYLFRKEGQNVTLSCEQNLNHDAMYWYRQDPGQGLRLIYYSQIVNDFQKGDIAEGYSVSREKKESFPLTVTSAQKNPTAFYLCASSIILGVDTEAFFGQGTRLTVV.

The V and J genes are TRBV27 and TRBJ2-7; perhaps D is TRBD1 or TRBD2 (5 bases each). Trimming took 0 bases from V and 3 from J, leaving 15 bases between them. The CDR3 has 16 amino acids. The germline CDR1 and CDR2 sequences are MNHEY and SMNVEV (reference sequence). The CDR3 bases are TGTGCCAGCAGTTTATCCTCGGGACCTCTTATCTACGAGCAGTACTTC. Translated: CASSLSSGPLIYEQYF.

The CDR3 DNA sequence: TGTGCCAGCAGCTTAGGGACAGCCCACAATCAGCCCCAGCATTTT. This gives the protein CASSLGTAHNQPQHF. The chain joins TRBV7-2 to TRBJ1-5; D might be TRBD1 (6 bases). This CDR3 contains 15 residues. V lost 1 base and J lost 3, with 10 bases in between. Germline CDR1 SGHTA, CDR2 FQGNSA.

The chain uses TRBV7-9 and TRBJ1-1; D is unclear. Trimming shortened V by 7 bases and J by 5 bases, and 14 bases separated the two germline ends. Germline values: CDR1 SEHNR, CDR2 FQNEAQ (reference sequence). The CDR3 runs 13 residues. CDR3 DNA sequence: TGTGCCAGCACCCAAGAACTTGGTACTGAAGCTTTCTTT. Its translation is CASTQELGTEAFF.

The J gene is TRBJ2-1, the V gene TRBV29-1; no reliable D call. V was trimmed by 1 base and J by 7 bases, leaving 11 bases between them. The CDR3 covers 13 residues. Germline V gene lookup returns CDR1 SQVTM and CDR2 ANQGSEA. The CDR3 DNA sequence: TGCAGCGTTGAAGCCCTATTGAGGAATGAGCAGTTCTTC. Its translation is CSVEALLRNEQFF.

This chain links TRBV9 with TRBJ1-2; weak D call: TRBD1 (5 bases). V lost 6 bases to trimming and J lost 2 bases, with 14 bases between them. The CDR3 consists of 14 residues. CDR1 and CDR2 from the germline V gene are SGDLS and YYNGEE. As DNA, the CDR3 is TGTGCCAGCACAAGTGGCGCAGGGAACTATGGCTACACCTTC. Translation: CASTSGAGNYGYTF.

The rearrangement joins TRBV2 to TRBJ1-3; D gene uncertain. The V gene lost 1 base and the J gene lost 0 bases, with 7 bases spanning the gap. The length of the CDR3 is 15 residues. In germline, CDR1 is SNHLY, CDR2 FYNNEI. CDR3 DNA: TGTGCCAGCAGTGAAGGTCCCACCTCTGGAAACACCATATATTTT. It is translated as CASSEGPTSGNTIYF.